What follows are 10 T cell receptor beta chains derived from one specimen sequenced in a study of beta chain features in type 1 diabetes. Expressed TCRB transcripts got sequenced, as all isolated RNA was reverse transcribed. Clones were sequenced by immunoSEQ multiplex PCR, and TCRdb holds only the in-frame ones, with some missing. The sample contains hundreds of thousands of clones, 15% to 17% of which appear only once. Material for sequencing was naive CD4+ T cells from blood. These receptor sequences come from a man between 18 and 35 years old in good health.

The CDR3 region has the DNA TGTGCCAGCCAGGACAGGGGTGGCACCGGGGAGCTGTTTTTT. Translation: CASQDRGGTGELFF. This rearrangement joins TRBV2 to TRBJ2-2; 9 bases align to TRBD1. The CDR3 runs 14 residues. The V gene end was trimmed by 8 bases and the J gene end by 4 bases; junction bases not matched to a gene: 5. Germline CDR1 is SNHLY and CDR2 is FYNNEI.

V usage is TRBV7-9 and J usage is TRBJ1-6, with 7 bases fitting TRBD1. CDR3 length: 14 residues. Germline loops: CDR1 SEHNR, CDR2 FQNEAQ (reference sequence). The junction had 9 bases not matched to a gene; V was cut back by 7 bases and J by 9 bases. Here the CDR3 reads CASTPGQGVSPLHF. CDR3 nucleotide sequence: TGTGCCAGCACCCCGGGGCAGGGGGTTTCACCCCTCCACTTT.

The genes are TRBV19 and TRBJ2-5; 10 nucleotides line up with TRBD2. Trimming took 10 bases from V and 4 from J; bases not matched to a gene: 9. Germline V CDR1 and CDR2: LNHDA, SQIVND (reference sequence). The CDR3 contains 14 residues. Here the CDR3 DNA reads TGTGCCACCGCCGGACTAGCGGACCGAGAGACCCAGTACTTC. It codes for CATAGLADRETQYF. The entire variable domain, with the rest obtained from reference TRBV19 and TRBJ2-5, is as follows: DGGITQSPKYLFRKEGQNVTLSCEQNLNHDAMYWYRQDPGQGLRLIYYSQIVNDFQKGDIAEGYSVSREKKESFPLTVTSAQKNPTAFYLCATAGLADRETQYFGPGTRLLVL.

This clone appeared a few times. This chain uses TRBV19 with TRBJ2-2; D not certain. Trimming left V 8 bases short and J 6 bases short, with 19 bases between. The CDR3 length is 15 residues. Germline-derived CDR1 and CDR2 are LNHDA and SQIVND (reference sequence). The CDR3 DNA is TGTGCCAGTCGAGCGACTTTCAAGGGTGCCGGGGAGCTGTTTTTT. Translation gives CASRATFKGAGELFF.

This clone has just a few counts. This chain's CDR3 is CASRVDRGYEKLFF. CDR3 nucleotide sequence: TGTGCCAGCAGGGTGGACAGGGGGTATGAAAAACTGTTTTTT. This rearrangement joins TRBV6-1 to TRBJ1-4, with 10 nucleotides matching TRBD1. Trimming removed 6 bases from V and 6 bases from J; junction bases left unmatched: 4. Germline V lookup: CDR1 MNHNS, CDR2 SASEGT. CDR3 size: 14 residues.

This clone has more than one count but fewer than ten. The chain combines TRBV7-2 with TRBJ2-6, with 7 bases matching TRBD1. This CDR3 region has 19 residues. Looked up from germline, CDR1 is SGHTA and CDR2 is FQGNSA. With 2 bases clipped from V and 0 bases from J, the junction kept 10 bases outside the gene matches. CDR3 sequence: CASSLTYRGPSSGANVLTF. The CDR3 DNA sequence: TGTGCCAGCAGCTTAACATACAGGGGCCCAAGCTCTGGGGCCAACGTCCTGACTTTC.

This rearrangement joins TRBV2 to TRBJ1-5, with D uncertain. The CDR3 covers 12 residues. The germline V gene encodes CDR1 SNHLY and CDR2 FYNNEI. V lost 9 bases to trimming and J lost 0 bases, with 6 bases between them. In nucleotides, the CDR3 is TGTGCCAGGGGAGGTAGCAATCAGCCCCAGCATTTT. Amino acids: CARGGSNQPQHF.

This clone showed up just a few times. This chain connects TRBV7-9 to TRBJ1-3; D perhaps matches TRBD1 (6 bases). The CDR3 runs 14 residues. Per germline, CDR1 SEHNR and CDR2 FQNEAQ (reference sequence). Trimming stripped 7 bases from V and 2 bases from J, with 12 bases between. The CDR3 here is CASTPAGAGNTIYF. The CDR3 DNA reads TGTGCCAGCACCCCGGCAGGGGCTGGAAACACCATATATTTT.

This clone has more than one count but fewer than ten. This chain connects TRBV9 to TRBJ2-5, with a weak D call TRBD2 (6 bases). V gave up 5 bases and J gave up 5 bases, with 16 bases separating them. The CDR3 runs 14 residues. CDR1 SGDLS and CDR2 YYNGEE come from the germline V gene. DNA of the CDR3: TGTGCCAGCAGTAAGGGGCAGGGAGGTGAGACCCAGTACTTC. Translated: CASSKGQGGETQYF.

The table lists this clone with a few counts. The rearrangement joins TRBV9 to TRBJ1-2, with a possible D match to TRBD1 (5 bases). The length of the CDR3 is 14 residues. V dropped 4 bases and J dropped 5 bases, with 15 bases sitting between them. Looked up from germline, CDR1 is SGDLS and CDR2 is YYNGEE. For the CDR3, the DNA is TGTGCCAGCAGCTTCGGAGGGGATCTATATGGCTACACCTTC. This gives the protein CASSFGGDLYGYTF.